These 27 T cell receptor beta chains were all obtained from the same sample, sequenced in a study of cytomegalovirus exposure and HLA in healthy donors. It was with 60 Vbeta and 13 Jbeta primers that the PCR ran. Generated by immunoSEQ multiplex PCR, the TCRdb table keeps only in-frame clones and is missing some. The table lists over 150,000 clones, around 79% of them singletons, with about 4.4% in the top ten. Sequenced input: PBMCs. Receptors originate from a man in his forties in good health and CMV-seronegative.

This clone occurred once. The chain has TRBV7-9 and TRBJ2-7; 9 nucleotides match TRBD2. This CDR3 comprises 17 residues. The germline V gene encodes CDR1 SEHNR and CDR2 FQNEAQ (reference sequence). J gave up 4 bases and V 1 base, and 11 bases lay outside the gene matches. The CDR3 bases are TGTGCCAGCAGCTTAGACGGAAGGAGACTAGCGGATTACGAGCAGTACTTC. Translating gives CASSLDGRRLADYEQYF.

The chain employs TRBV7-2 and TRBJ2-1; the match to TRBD2 covers 14 bases. With V trimmed by 3 bases and J by 3 bases, 1 base remained unmatched. From germline, CDR1 is SGHTA and CDR2 FQGNSA. The CDR3 totals 16 residues. CDR3 bases: TGTGCCAGCAGCTTTGGACTAGCGGGGGGCTACAATGAGCAGTTCTTC. Translation: CASSFGLAGGYNEQFF.

The chain couples TRBV28 to TRBJ1-5, with 7 bases that match TRBD1. J was trimmed by 6 bases and V by 2 bases; bases with no gene match: 7. Germline V gene lookup returns CDR1 MDHEN and CDR2 SYDVKM. The CDR3 loop spans 15 amino acids. The CDR3 loop is CASSLPMTGTQPQHF. The DNA for the CDR3 is TGTGCCAGCAGTTTACCAATGACAGGGACTCAGCCCCAGCATTTT.

The chain joins TRBV29-1 to TRBJ1-2; 7 bases are a match to TRBD1. The junction had 8 bases not matched to a gene; V was cut back by 5 bases and J by 5 bases. Germline V lookup: CDR1 SQVTM, CDR2 ANQGSEA. CDR3 size: 13 residues. DNA for the CDR3: TGCAGCGTTTCAAGACAGGGACAGTATGGCTACACCTTC. Translated: CSVSRQGQYGYTF.

The V and J genes are TRBV19 and TRBJ2-5; D is unresolved. V was shortened by 0 bases and J by 1 base, with 9 bases between the two germline ends. The CDR3 sequence is 15 residues long. Germline values: CDR1 LNHDA, CDR2 SQIVND (reference sequence). In nucleotides, the CDR3 is TGTGCCAGTAGTATAGATCTCGGTTTCCAAGAGACCCAGTACTTC. This encodes CASSIDLGFQETQYF.

This clone was seen only once. V is TRBV27 and J is TRBJ2-3; D is undetermined. CDR3 size: 15 residues. Trimming removed 6 bases at V and 4 bases at J, with 17 bases between. CDR1 and CDR2 from the germline V gene are MNHEY and SMNVEV (reference sequence). The CDR3 nucleotides are TGTGCCAGCAGCCCCCCCGGCGGCTACCCAGATACGCAGTATTTT. As protein: CASSPPGGYPDTQYF.

V gene TRBV5-1 combines with J gene TRBJ2-3, with a possible D match to TRBD1 (6 bases). The V end was cut by 0 bases, the J end by 4 bases, with 15 bases between. Germline V gives CDR1 SGHRS, CDR2 YFSETQ. This CDR3 has 16 residues. CDR3 sequence (DNA): TGCGCCAGCAGCTTGGACGGGCCCCCAGGGGCAGATACGCAGTATTTT. It is translated as CASSLDGPPGADTQYF.

The chain combines TRBV6-5 with TRBJ2-7; a possible D gene is TRBD1 (5 bases). The CDR3 covers 14 residues. Germline assignment: CDR1 MNHEY and CDR2 SVGAGI. V lost 4 bases and J 2 bases, leaving 12 bases between the germline ends. CDR3 sequence reads: CASSSTTGTYEQYF. The CDR3 DNA follows: TGTGCCAGCAGTTCCACCACAGGTACCTACGAGCAGTACTTC.

J is TRBJ2-7 and V is TRBV2; TRBD1 is a possible D gene (5 bases). The germline V gene encodes CDR1 SNHLY and CDR2 FYNNEI. Trimming removed 6 bases from V and 3 bases from J, with 15 bases in between. There are 14 residues in the CDR3. CDR3 residues: CASRVDSSYYEQYF. In nucleotides, the CDR3 is TGTGCCAGCAGAGTTGACAGCAGCTACTACGAGCAGTACTTC. The full variable domain, rest sourced from reference TRBV2 and TRBJ2-7, is EPEVTQTPSHQVTQMGQEVILRCVPISNHLYFYWYRQILGQKVEFLVSFYNNEISEKSEIFDDQFSVERPDGSNFTLKIRSTKLEDSAMYFCASRVDSSYYEQYFGPGTRLTVT.

This clone was detected only a few times. The chain links TRBV5-1 to TRBJ2-7, with 9 bases fitting TRBD1. Per germline, CDR1 SGHRS and CDR2 YFSETQ. V was clipped by 1 base and J by 5 bases; unmatched bases: 7. The CDR3 totals 15 residues. Here the CDR3 DNA reads TGCGCCAGCAGCTTGCGGGGACAGGGAGGCGACGAGCAGTACTTC. It specifies CASSLRGQGGDEQYF.

On this clone itself: The conserved final phenylalanine or tryptophan is absent from the CDR3, which likely points to a read error. The DNA is left out, because the CDR3 cannot be placed on it with certainty; the CDR3 is given as TCRdb lists it. CDR3 in amino acids: CAWGYGQGY. V gene TRBV30 combines with J gene TRBJ1-1; the DNA was not used to check the table's D call, TRBD1. The CDR3 length equals 9 residues, ends included. Germline loops: CDR1 GTSNPN, CDR2 SVGIG (reference sequence).

V gene TRBV29-1 combines with J gene TRBJ2-7; 8 nucleotides line up with TRBD2. Trimming cost V 6 bases and J 4 bases; bases outside gene matches: 8. CDR1 SQVTM and CDR2 ANQGSEA come from the germline V gene. The CDR3 is 13 amino acids. The CDR3 reads CSVIGGGLYEQYF. The CDR3 coding sequence is TGCAGCGTGATCGGGGGGGGTCTGTACGAGCAGTACTTC.

This chain connects TRBV5-1 to TRBJ2-3; 9 nucleotides match TRBD2. The CDR3 runs to 16 residues. V trimming: 3 bases; J trimming: 0 bases; junction bases outside the gene matches: 5. Germline CDR1 and CDR2: SGHRS and YFSETQ. The CDR3 region is CASSSISGRSTDTQYF. Here the CDR3 DNA reads TGCGCCAGCAGCTCAATTAGCGGGAGAAGCACAGATACGCAGTATTTT.

The chain links TRBV7-9 to TRBJ2-7; D is perhaps TRBD1 (6 bases). The V gene lost 5 bases and the J gene lost 7 bases, with 21 bases spanning the gap. CDR3 length: 15 amino acids. The germline V gene has CDR1 SEHNR and CDR2 FQNEAQ (reference sequence). As DNA, the CDR3 is TGTGCCAGCAGCCCCAGCCGGCAGGGGTCAAGAGAGCAGTACTTC. Protein product: CASSPSRQGSREQYF. The full variable domain, completed using reference TRBV7-9 and TRBJ2-7, is DTGVSQNPRHKITKRGQNVTFRCDPISEHNRLYWYRQTLGQGPEFLTYFQNEAQLEKSRLLSDRFSAERPKGSFSTLEIQRTEQGDSAMYLCASSPSRQGSREQYFGPGTRLTVT.

The chain uses TRBV19 and TRBJ2-4, with 8 bases that match TRBD2. Germline CDR1 reads LNHDA; CDR2 reads SQIVND (reference sequence). V shed 5 bases, J shed 6 bases, and the junction held 9 bases outside the gene matches. This CDR3 has 15 residues. CDR3 nucleotides: TGTGCCAGTAGTTATCTAGCGGGCATGGGAAACATTCAGTACTTC. The encoded protein is CASSYLAGMGNIQYF.

This clone was recorded once. A much larger clone is a single base away; this may be a read error. The chain links TRBV11-2 to TRBJ2-7; 7 nucleotides match TRBD2. CDR1 and CDR2 (germline): SGHAT, FQNNGV. The J segment lost 3 bases and the V segment lost 5 bases, leaving 1 base of the junction unmatched. The CDR3 consists of 12 residues. This CDR3 is CASSGGDYEQYF. DNA for the CDR3: TGTGCCAGCAGCGGGGGGGACTACGAGCAGTACTTC.

J is TRBJ1-1 and V is TRBV7-3; TRBD1 is a possible D gene (6 bases). This CDR3 is built from 13 residues. V was clipped by 5 bases and J by 11 bases, with 18 bases between them. CDR1 and CDR2 from the germline V gene are SGHTA and FQGTGA. The CDR3: CASSQGPQQGAFF. The CDR3 DNA follows: TGTGCCAGCAGCCAGGGCCCTCAGCAGGGGGCTTTCTTT.

This clone showed up just once. The rearrangement joins TRBV4-1 to TRBJ2-1; 7 bases are a match to TRBD2. Germline values: CDR1 MGHRA, CDR2 YSYEKL. This CDR3 comprises 13 residues. V lost 4 bases, J lost 7 bases, and 4 bases stayed unmatched. Written as DNA, the CDR3 is TGCGCCAGCAGCCTAGCCGGGGGGAATGAGCAGTTCTTC. Its translation is CASSLAGGNEQFF.

The chain carries TRBV4-3 and TRBJ1-2, with a tentative D call TRBD1 (5 bases). V was clipped by 3 bases and J by 5 bases, with 10 bases between them. From germline, CDR1 is LGHNA and CDR2 YSLEER. The CDR3 contains 13 residues. The CDR3 is CASSQSGLYGYTF. The CDR3 DNA follows: TGCGCCAGCAGCCAGTCGGGACTTTATGGCTACACCTTC.

This clone was detected only a few times. CDR3 DNA: TGCAGCGTCCGGGGGACAGGGAGCTACGAGCAGTACTTC. This sequence encodes CSVRGTGSYEQYF. The gene calls are TRBV29-1 and TRBJ2-7; 9 bases fit TRBD1. This CDR3 is built from 13 residues. The germline CDR1 and CDR2 sequences are SQVTM and ANQGSEA. V lost 6 bases to trimming and J lost 3 bases; unmatched junction nucleotides: 6.

The rearrangement joins TRBV5-6 to TRBJ1-4; 11 bases map to TRBD1. Germline V lookup: CDR1 SGHDT, CDR2 YYEEEE. The ends lost 4 bases at V and 4 bases at J; junction bases unmatched: 3. The CDR3 covers 15 residues. The CDR3 DNA sequence: TGTGCCAGCAGCCCGGACAGGGGGCTTAATGAAAAACTGTTTTTT. Protein sequence: CASSPDRGLNEKLFF.

The chain carries TRBV7-2 and TRBJ2-3; 8 bases map to TRBD2. Trimming at V came to 4 bases and at J to 1 base, leaving 4 bases not matched to a gene. The CDR3 sequence is 15 residues long. CDR1 and CDR2 from the germline V gene are SGHTA and FQGNSA. The CDR3: CASSSSGRGTDTQYF. The CDR3 region has the DNA TGTGCCAGCAGCTCATCCGGGAGGGGCACAGATACGCAGTATTTT.

The rearrangement joins TRBV5-1 to TRBJ1-6; D ambiguous. This CDR3 is 14 amino acids long. Trimming cost V 0 bases and J 10 bases, with 11 bases left between them. CDR1 is SGHRS, CDR2 YFSETQ, per germline. As DNA, the CDR3 is TGCGCCAGCAGCTTGGCCCCACACGGGTCACCCCTCCACTTT. It specifies CASSLAPHGSPLHF.

V gene TRBV9 combines with J gene TRBJ1-3, with 8 bases aligning to TRBD1. Germline CDR1 is SGDLS and CDR2 is YYNGEE. V gave up 0 bases and J gave up 4 bases; unmatched junction bases: 9. The CDR3 spans 17 residues. The CDR3: CASSVVGGGQAGNTIYF. In DNA form, the CDR3 reads TGTGCCAGCAGCGTAGTAGGAGGGGGACAGGCCGGAAACACCATATATTTT. The whole variable domain, filled in from reference TRBV9 and TRBJ1-3, reads DSGVTQTPKHLITATGQRVTLRCSPRSGDLSVYWYQQSLDQGLQFLIQYYNGEERAKGNILERFSAQQFPDLHSELNLSSLELGDSALYFCASSVVGGGQAGNTIYFGEGSWLTVV.

The rearrangement links TRBV30 to TRBJ1-6; D unresolved. In germline, CDR1 is GTSNPN, CDR2 SVGIG (reference sequence). Trimming removed 2 bases from V and 7 bases from J, with 12 bases in between. The CDR3 is made up of 14 amino acids. The CDR3 sequence is CAWSRRTGNSPLHF. The CDR3 DNA is TGTGCCTGGAGTCGCCGGACTGGGAATTCACCCCTCCACTTT.

This clone was seen only once. The CDR3 sequence: CSAKKQGADTGELFF. In nucleotides, the CDR3 is TGCAGCGCCAAAAAACAGGGGGCGGACACCGGGGAGCTGTTTTTT. The V and J genes are TRBV29-1 and TRBJ2-2, with 9 bases matching TRBD1. V was pared by 7 bases and J by 3 bases, with 9 bases of the junction left unmatched. This CDR3 contains 15 residues. Germline V gives CDR1 SQVTM, CDR2 ANQGSEA.

This chain links TRBV6-5 with TRBJ1-5; a possible D gene is TRBD1 (5 bases). Germline CDR1 reads MNHEY; CDR2 reads SVGAGI. The CDR3 length is 13 residues. V was shortened by 6 bases and J by 7 bases, with 13 bases between the two germline ends. The CDR3 here is CASSTGGVQPQHF. CDR3 nucleotide sequence: TGTGCCAGCAGCACCGGGGGTGTACAGCCCCAGCATTTT.